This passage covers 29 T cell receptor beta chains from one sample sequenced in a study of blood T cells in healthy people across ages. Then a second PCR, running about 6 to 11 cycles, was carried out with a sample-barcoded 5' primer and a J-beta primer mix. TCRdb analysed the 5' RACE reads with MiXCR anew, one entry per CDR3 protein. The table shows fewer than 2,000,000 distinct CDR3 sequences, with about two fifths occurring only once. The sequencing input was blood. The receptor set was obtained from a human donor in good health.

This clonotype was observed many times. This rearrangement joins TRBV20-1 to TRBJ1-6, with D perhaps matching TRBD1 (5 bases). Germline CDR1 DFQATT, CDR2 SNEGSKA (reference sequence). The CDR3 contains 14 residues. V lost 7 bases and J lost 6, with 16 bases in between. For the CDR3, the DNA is TGCAGTGTCATACAGGTGGCCCCTAATTCACCCCTCCACTTT. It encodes CSVIQVAPNSPLHF.

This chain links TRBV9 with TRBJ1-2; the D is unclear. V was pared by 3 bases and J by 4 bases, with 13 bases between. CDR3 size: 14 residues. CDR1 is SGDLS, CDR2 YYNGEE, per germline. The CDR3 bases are TGTGCCAGCAGCGCCGGATATACTGTCTATGGCTACACCTTC. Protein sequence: CASSAGYTVYGYTF. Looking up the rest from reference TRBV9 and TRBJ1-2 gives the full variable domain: DSGVTQTPKHLITATGQRVTLRCSPRSGDLSVYWYQQSLDQGLQFLIQYYNGEERAKGNILERFSAQQFPDLHSELNLSSLELGDSALYFCASSAGYTVYGYTFGSGTRLTVV.

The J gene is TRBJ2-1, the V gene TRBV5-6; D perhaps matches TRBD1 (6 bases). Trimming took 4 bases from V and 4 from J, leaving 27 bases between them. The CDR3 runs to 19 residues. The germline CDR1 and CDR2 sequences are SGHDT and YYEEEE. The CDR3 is CASSGLTGPALRGYNEQFF. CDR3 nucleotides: TGTGCCAGCAGCGGGCTCACAGGGCCGGCCCTTCGTGGGTACAATGAGCAGTTCTTC.

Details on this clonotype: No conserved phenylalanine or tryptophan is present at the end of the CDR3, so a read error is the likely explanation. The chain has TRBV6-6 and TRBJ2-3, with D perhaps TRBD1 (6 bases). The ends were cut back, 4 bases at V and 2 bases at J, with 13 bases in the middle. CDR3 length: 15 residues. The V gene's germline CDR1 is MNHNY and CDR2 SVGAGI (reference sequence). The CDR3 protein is CASSFKQGFTDTQYL. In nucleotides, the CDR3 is TGTGCCAGCAGTTTCAAACAGGGTTTCACAGATACGCAGTATTTG.

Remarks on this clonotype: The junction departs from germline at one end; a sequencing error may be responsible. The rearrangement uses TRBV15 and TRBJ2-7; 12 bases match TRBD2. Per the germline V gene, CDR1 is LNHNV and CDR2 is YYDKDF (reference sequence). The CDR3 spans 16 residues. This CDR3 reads CATSSPRTSGAYGQYF. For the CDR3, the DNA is TGTGCCACCAGCAGTCCCCGGACTAGCGGGGCCTACGGGCAGTACTTC.

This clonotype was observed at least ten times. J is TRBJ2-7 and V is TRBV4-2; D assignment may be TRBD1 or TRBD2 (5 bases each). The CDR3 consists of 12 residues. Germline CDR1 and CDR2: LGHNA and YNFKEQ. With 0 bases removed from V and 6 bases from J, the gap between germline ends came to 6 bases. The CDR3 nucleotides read TGTGCCAGCAGCCAAGAGGGGGTCGAGCAGTACTTC. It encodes CASSQEGVEQYF.

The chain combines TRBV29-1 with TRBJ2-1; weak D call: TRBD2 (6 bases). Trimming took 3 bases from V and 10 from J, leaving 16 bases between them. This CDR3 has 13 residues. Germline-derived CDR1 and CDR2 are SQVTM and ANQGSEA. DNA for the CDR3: TGCAGCGTTGAGGGACTTCGACTAGGGGAGCAGTTCTTC. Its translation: CSVEGLRLGEQFF.

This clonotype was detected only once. For the CDR3, the DNA is TGTGCCATCAGTGATGGCAGGGTCTATGGCTACACCTTC. Protein product: CAISDGRVYGYTF. The rearrangement links TRBV10-3 to TRBJ1-2; a possible D gene is TRBD1 (5 bases). The CDR3 totals 13 residues. Trimming took 3 bases from V and 4 from J, leaving 9 bases between them. CDR1 is ENHRY and CDR2 is SYGVKD in the germline V gene.

The CDR3 DNA reads as TGTGCCAGCAGCTTGGGCGGGGGGATGCAGTTCTTC. Encoded protein: CASSLGGGMQFF. The chain recombines TRBV7-9 with TRBJ2-1; 8 nucleotides agree with TRBD2. In germline, CDR1 is SEHNR, CDR2 FQNEAQ (reference sequence). Trimming cost V 3 bases and J 12 bases; bases outside gene matches: 4. The CDR3 has 12 residues.

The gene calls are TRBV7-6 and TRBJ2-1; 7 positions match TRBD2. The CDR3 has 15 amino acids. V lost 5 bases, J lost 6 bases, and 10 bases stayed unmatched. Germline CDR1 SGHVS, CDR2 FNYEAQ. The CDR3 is CASSQGGLVVNEQFF. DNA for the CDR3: TGTGCCAGCAGCCAAGGCGGACTAGTCGTCAATGAGCAGTTCTTC.

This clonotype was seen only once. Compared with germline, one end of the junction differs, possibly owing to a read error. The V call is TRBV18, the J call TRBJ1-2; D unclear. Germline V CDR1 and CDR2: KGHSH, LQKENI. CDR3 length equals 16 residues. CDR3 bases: TGTGCCAGCCCACCACGTTACGAGAGTCGGCACTATGGCTACACCTTC. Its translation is CASPPRYESRHYGYTF.

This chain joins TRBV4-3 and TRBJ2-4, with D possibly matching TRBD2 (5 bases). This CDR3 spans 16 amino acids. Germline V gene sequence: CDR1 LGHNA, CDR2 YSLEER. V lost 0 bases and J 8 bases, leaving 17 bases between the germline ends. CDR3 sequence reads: CASSQDHSGGRDIQYF. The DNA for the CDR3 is TGCGCCAGCAGCCAAGATCATTCAGGAGGTCGGGACATTCAGTACTTC.

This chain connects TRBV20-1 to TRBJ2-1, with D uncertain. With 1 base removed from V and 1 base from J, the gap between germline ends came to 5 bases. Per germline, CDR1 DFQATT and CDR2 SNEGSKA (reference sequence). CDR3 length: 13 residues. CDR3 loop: CSARAESYNEQFF. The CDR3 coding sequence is TGCAGTGCTAGAGCGGAATCCTACAATGAGCAGTTCTTC.

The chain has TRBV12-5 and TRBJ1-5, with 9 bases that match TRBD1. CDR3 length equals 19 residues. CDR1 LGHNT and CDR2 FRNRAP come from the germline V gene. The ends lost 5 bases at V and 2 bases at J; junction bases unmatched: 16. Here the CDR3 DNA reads TGTGCTAGTGGTCCAACAGGGGGCGCGTTCCTCGGTGGCAATCAGCCCCAGCATTTT. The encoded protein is CASGPTGGAFLGGNQPQHF.

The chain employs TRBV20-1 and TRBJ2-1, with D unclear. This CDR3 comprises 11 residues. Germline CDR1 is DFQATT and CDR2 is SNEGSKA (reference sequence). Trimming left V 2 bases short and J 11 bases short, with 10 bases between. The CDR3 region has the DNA TGCAGTGCTAGAAAGGGCCCCCAGCAGTTCTTC. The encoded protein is CSARKGPQQFF.

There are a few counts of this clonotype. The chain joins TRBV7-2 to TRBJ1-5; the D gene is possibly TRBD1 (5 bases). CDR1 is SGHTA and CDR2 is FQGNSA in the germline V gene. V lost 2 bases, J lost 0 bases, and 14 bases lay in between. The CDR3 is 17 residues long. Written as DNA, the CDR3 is TGTGCCAGCAGCTTAAGGGACTTCCTAAATAGCAATCAGCCCCAGCATTTT. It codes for CASSLRDFLNSNQPQHF.

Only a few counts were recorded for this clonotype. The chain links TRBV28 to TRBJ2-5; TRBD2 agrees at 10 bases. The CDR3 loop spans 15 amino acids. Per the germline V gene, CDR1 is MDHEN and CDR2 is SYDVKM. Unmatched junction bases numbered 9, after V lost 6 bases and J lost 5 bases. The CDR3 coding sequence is TGTGCCAGCAGATTCACCAGCGGGGGGGCGGAGACCCAGTACTTC. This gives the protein CASRFTSGGAETQYF.

CDR3: CAGGTGLAVFNEQFF. In DNA form, the CDR3 reads TGTGCCGGGGGCACCGGGCTAGCTGTGTTCAATGAGCAGTTCTTC. This chain connects TRBV28 to TRBJ2-1; D perhaps matches TRBD1 (6 bases). Trimming pared 11 bases from V and 6 bases from J, leaving 23 bases between. Germline V gene data show CDR1 as MDHEN and CDR2 as SYDVKM. The CDR3 sequence is 15 residues long.

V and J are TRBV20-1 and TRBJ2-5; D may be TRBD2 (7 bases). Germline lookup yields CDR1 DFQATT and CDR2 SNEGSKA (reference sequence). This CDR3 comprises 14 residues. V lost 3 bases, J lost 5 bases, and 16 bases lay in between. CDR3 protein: CSASVGGAVETQYF. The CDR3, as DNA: TGCAGTGCTAGTGTAGGGGGGGCTGTGGAGACCCAGTACTTC.

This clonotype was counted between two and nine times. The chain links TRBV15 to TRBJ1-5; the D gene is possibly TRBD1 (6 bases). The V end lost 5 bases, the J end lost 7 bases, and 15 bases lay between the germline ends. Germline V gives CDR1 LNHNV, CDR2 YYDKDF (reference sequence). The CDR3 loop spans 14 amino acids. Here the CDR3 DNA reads TGTGCCACCAGCCTAGGGGGGGGGAACCAGCCCCAGCATTTT. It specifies CATSLGGGNQPQHF.

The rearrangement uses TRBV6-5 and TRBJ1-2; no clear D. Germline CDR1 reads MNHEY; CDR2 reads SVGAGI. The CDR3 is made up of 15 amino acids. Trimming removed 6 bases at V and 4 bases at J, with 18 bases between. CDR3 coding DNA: TGTGCCAGCAGGCCCCGTTACGCTGGGGTCTATGGCTACACCTTC. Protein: CASRPRYAGVYGYTF.

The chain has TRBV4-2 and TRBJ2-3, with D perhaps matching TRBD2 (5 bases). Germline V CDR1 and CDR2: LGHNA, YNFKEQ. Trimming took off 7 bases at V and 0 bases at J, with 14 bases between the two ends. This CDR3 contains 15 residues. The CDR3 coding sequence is TGTGCCAGCAACCCCGGAGGACCTAGCACAGATACGCAGTATTTT. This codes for CASNPGGPSTDTQYF.

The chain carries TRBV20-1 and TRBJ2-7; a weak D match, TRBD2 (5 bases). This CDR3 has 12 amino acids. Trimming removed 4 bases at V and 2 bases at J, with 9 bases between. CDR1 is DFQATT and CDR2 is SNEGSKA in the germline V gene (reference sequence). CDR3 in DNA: TGCAGTGCTAATCGGGGAACCTACGAGCAGTACTTC. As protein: CSANRGTYEQYF.

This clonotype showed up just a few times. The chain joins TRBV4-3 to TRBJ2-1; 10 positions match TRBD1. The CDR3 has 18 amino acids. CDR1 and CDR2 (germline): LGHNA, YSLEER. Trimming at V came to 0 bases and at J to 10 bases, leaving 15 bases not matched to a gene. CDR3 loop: CASSQERETGGSRDEQFF. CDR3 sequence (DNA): TGCGCCAGCAGCCAAGAAAGGGAGACAGGGGGCAGCAGGGACGAGCAGTTCTTC.

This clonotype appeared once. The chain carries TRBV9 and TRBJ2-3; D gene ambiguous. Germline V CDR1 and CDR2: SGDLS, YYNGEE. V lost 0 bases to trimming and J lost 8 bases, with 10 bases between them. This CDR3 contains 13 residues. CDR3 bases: TGTGCCAGCAGCGTAGCGGTCCGCGGTACGCAGTATTTT. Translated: CASSVAVRGTQYF.

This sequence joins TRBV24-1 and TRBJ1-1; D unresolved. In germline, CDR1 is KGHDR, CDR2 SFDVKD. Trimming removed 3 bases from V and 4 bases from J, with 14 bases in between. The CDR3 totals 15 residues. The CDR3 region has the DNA TGTGCCACCAGTGATCCCAACAGTGCCCCCACTGAAGCTTTCTTT. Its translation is CATSDPNSAPTEAFF.

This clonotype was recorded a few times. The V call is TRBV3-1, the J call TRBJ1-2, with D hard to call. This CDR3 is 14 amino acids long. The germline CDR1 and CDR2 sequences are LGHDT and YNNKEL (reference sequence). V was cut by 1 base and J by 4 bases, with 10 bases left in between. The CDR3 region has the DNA TGTGCCAGCAGCCAAGTTCGCGGTTCCTATGGCTACACCTTC. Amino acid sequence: CASSQVRGSYGYTF.

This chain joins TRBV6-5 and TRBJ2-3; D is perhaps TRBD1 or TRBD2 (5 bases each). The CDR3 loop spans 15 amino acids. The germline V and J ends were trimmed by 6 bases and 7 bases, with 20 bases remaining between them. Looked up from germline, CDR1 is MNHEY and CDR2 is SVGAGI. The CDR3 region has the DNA TGTGCCAGCAGCACCGGGACCCCTGGACCCAATACGCAGTATTTT. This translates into CASSTGTPGPNTQYF.

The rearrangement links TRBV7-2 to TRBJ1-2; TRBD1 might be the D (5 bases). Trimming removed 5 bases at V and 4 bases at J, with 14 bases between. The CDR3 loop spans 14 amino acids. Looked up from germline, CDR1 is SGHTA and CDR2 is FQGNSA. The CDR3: CASSDSFSGYGYTF. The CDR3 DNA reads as TGTGCCAGCAGCGACAGCTTTTCGGGCTATGGCTACACCTTC.